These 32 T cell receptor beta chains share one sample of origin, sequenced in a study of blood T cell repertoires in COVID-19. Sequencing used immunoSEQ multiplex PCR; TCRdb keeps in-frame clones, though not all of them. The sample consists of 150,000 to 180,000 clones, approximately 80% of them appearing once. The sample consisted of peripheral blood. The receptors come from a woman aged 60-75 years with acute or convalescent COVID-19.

CDR3 nucleotides: TGTGCCATCCGGGACAGGGATCAGCCCCAGCATTTT. It encodes CAIRDRDQPQHF. The gene calls are TRBV10-3 and TRBJ1-5; 9 bases line up with TRBD1. The CDR3 covers 12 residues. The germline gives CDR1 ENHRY, CDR2 SYGVKD. J lost 5 bases, V lost 8 bases, and 1 base had no gene match.

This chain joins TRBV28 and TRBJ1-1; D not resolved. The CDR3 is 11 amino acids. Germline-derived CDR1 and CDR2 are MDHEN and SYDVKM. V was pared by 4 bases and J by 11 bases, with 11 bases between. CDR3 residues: CASSSETGAFF. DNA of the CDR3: TGTGCCAGCAGTTCCGAAACCGGGGCTTTCTTT.

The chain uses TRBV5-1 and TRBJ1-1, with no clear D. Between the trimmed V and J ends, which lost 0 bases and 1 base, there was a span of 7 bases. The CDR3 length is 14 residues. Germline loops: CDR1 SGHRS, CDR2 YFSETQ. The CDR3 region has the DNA TGCGCCAGCAGCTTGGGGCCAGGGAACACTGAAGCTTTCTTT. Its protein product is CASSLGPGNTEAFF.

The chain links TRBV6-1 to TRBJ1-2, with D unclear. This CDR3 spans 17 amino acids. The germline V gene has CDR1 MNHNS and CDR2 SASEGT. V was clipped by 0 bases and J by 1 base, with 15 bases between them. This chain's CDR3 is CASSEAEGSSLNYGYTF. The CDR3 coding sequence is TGTGCCAGCAGTGAAGCGGAGGGTAGTTCCCTTAACTATGGCTACACCTTC.

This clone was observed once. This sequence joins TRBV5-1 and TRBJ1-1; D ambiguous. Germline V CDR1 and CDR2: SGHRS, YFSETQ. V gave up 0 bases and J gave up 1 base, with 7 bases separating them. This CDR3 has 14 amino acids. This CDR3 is CASSLGHPNTEAFF. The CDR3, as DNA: TGCGCCAGCAGCTTGGGACACCCGAACACTGAAGCTTTCTTT.

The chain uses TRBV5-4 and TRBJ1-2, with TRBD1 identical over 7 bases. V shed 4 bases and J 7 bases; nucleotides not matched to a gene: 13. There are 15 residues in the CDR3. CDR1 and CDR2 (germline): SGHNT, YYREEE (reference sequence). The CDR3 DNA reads TGTGCCAGCAGCCCACCCCGACAGGGACTCTCTGGCTACACCTTC. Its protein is CASSPPRQGLSGYTF.

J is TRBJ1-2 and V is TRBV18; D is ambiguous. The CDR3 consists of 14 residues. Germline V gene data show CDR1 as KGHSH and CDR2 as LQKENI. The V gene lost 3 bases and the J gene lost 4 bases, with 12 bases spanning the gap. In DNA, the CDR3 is TGTGCCAGCTCACCCTTAGGAGATTTCTATGGCTACACCTTC. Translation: CASSPLGDFYGYTF.

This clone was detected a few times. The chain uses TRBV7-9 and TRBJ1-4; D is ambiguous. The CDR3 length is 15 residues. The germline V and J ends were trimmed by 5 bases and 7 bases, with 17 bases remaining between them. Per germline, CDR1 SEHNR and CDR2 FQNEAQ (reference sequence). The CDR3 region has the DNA TGTGCCAGCAGCCAAACGACCCGAACGGGTGAAAAACTGTTTTTT. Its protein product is CASSQTTRTGEKLFF.

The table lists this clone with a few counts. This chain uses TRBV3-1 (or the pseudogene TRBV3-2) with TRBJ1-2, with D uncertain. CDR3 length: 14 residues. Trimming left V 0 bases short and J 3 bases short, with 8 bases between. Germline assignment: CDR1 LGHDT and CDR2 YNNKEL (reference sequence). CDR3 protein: CASSQDTADYGYTF. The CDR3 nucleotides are TGTGCCAGCAGCCAAGATACGGCGGACTATGGCTACACCTTC.

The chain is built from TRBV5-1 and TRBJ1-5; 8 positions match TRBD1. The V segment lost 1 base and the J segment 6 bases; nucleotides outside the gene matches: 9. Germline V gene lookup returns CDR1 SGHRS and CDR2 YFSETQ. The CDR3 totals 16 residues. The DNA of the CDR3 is TGCGCCAGCAGCTTGACCCCCGACAGGGGAAGTCAGCCCCAGCATTTT. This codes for CASSLTPDRGSQPQHF.

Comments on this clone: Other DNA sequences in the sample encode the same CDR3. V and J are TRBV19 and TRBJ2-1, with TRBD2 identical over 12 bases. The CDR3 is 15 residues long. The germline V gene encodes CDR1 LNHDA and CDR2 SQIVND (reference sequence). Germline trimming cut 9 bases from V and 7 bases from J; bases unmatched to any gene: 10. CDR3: CASRPRLAGDNEQFF. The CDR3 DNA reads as TGTGCCAGCCGTCCCCGACTAGCGGGGGATAATGAGCAGTTCTTC.

CDR3 loop: CASSLKPYNYGYTF. CDR3 coding DNA: TGTGCCAGCAGTTTAAAGCCCTATAACTATGGCTACACCTTC. This chain connects TRBV27 to TRBJ1-2; D not resolved. This CDR3 region has 14 residues. V dropped 2 bases and J dropped 1 base, with 8 bases sitting between them. Per germline, CDR1 MNHEY and CDR2 SMNVEV (reference sequence).

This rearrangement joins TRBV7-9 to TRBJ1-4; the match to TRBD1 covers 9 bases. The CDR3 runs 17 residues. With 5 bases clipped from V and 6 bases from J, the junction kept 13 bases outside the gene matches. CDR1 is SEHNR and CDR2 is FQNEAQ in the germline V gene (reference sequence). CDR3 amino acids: CASSIRDRDVSYEKLFF. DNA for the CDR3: TGTGCCAGCAGCATAAGGGACAGGGACGTCTCCTATGAAAAACTGTTTTTT.

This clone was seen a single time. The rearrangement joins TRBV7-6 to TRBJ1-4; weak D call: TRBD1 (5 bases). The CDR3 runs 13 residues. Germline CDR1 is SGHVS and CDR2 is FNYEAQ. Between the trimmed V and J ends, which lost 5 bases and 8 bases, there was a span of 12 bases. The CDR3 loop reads CASSRRAGEKLFF. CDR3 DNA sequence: TGTGCCAGCAGCCGGAGAGCAGGGGAAAAACTGTTTTTT.

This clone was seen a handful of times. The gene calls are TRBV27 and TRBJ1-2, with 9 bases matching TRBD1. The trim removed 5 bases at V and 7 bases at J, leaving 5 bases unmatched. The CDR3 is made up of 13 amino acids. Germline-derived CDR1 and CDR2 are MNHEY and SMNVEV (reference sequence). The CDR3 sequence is CASSATGGGGYTF. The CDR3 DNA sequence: TGTGCCAGCAGTGCCACAGGGGGCGGTGGCTACACCTTC.

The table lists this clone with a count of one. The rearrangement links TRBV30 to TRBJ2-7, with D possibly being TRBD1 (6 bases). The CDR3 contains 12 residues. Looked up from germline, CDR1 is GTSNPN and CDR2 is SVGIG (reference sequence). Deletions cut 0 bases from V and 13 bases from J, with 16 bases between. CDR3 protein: CAWSVPPGVPYV. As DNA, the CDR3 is TGTGCCTGGAGTGTACCCCCAGGGGTCCCTTACGTC.

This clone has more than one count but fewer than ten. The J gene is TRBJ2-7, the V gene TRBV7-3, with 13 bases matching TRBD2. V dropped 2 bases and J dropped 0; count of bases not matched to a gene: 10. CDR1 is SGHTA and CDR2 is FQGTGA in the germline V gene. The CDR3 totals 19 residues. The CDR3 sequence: CASSLRPTSGGRNSYEQYF. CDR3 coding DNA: TGTGCCAGCAGCTTACGCCCGACTAGCGGGGGGCGCAACTCCTACGAGCAGTACTTC.

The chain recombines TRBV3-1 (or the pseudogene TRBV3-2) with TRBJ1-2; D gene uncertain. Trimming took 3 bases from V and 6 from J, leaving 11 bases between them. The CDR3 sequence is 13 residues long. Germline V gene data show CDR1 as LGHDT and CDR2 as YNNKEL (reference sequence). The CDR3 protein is CASSHKLENGYTF. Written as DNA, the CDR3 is TGTGCCAGCAGCCATAAGCTAGAGAATGGCTACACCTTC.

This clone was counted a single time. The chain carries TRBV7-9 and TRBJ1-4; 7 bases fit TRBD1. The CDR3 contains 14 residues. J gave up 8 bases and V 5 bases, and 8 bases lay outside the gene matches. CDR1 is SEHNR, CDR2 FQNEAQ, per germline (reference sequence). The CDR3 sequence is CASSPRQGLEKLFF. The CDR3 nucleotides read TGTGCCAGCAGCCCGCGACAGGGTCTGGAAAAACTGTTTTTT.

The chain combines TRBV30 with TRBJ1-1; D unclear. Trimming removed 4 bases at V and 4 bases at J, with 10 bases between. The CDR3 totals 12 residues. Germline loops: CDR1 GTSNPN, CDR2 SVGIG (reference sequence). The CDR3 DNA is TGTGCCTGGATGGGTACGGGCACTGAAGCTTTCTTT. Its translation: CAWMGTGTEAFF.

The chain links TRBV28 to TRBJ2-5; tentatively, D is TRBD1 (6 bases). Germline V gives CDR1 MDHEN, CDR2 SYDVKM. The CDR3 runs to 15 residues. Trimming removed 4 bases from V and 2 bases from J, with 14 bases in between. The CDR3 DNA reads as TGTGCCAGCAGTTCACCCGGGACACCTCAAGAGACCCAGTACTTC. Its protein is CASSSPGTPQETQYF.

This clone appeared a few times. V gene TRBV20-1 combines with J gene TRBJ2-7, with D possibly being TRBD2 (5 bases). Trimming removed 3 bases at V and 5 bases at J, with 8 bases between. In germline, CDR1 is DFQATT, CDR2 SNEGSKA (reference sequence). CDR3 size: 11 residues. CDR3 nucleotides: TGCAGTGCTAGTCCCGGGAACGAGCAGTACGTC. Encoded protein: CSASPGNEQYV.

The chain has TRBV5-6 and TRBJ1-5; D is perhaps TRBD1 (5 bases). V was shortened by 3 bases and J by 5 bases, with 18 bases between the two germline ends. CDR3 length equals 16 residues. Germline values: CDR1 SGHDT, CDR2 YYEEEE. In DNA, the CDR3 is TGTGCCAGCAGCTCCTCGGGGGGACCAGGAGATCAGCCCCAGCATTTT. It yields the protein CASSSSGGPGDQPQHF.

CDR3 DNA sequence: TGTGCCAGCATCAAAGACCCATCACGGGAGCAGTACTTC. It encodes CASIKDPSREQYF. The V and J genes are TRBV3-1 (or the pseudogene TRBV3-2) and TRBJ2-7; D call uncertain. Germline V gives CDR1 LGHDT, CDR2 YNNKEL (reference sequence). The CDR3 is 13 residues long. V dropped 7 bases and J dropped 7 bases, with 17 bases sitting between them.

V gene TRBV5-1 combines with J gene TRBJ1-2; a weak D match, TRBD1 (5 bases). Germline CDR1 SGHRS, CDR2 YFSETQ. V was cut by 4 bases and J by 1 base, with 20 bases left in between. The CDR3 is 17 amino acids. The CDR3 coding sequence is TGCGCCAGCAGCCCGGGGGGGACCGGTTCGGGTAACTATGGCTACACCTTC. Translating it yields CASSPGGTGSGNYGYTF.

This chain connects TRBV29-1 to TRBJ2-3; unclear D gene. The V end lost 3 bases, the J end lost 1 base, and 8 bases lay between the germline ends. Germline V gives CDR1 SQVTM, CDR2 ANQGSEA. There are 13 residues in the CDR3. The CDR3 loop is CSVDGGRTDTQYF. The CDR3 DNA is TGCAGCGTTGACGGCGGTCGCACAGATACGCAGTATTTT.

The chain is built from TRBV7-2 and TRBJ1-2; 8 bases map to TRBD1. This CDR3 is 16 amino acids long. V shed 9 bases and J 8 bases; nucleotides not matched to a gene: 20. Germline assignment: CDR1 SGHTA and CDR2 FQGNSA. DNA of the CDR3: TGTGCCAGGATCGACAGGGGCCAATCCCTACTCGGCGGCTACACCTTC. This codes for CARIDRGQSLLGGYTF.

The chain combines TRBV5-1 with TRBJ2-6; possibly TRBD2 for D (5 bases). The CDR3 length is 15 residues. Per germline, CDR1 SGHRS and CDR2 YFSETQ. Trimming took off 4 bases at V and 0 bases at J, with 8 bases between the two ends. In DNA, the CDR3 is TGCGCCAGCAGCATTGGGAGCTCTGGGGCCAACGTCCTGACTTTC. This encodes CASSIGSSGANVLTF.

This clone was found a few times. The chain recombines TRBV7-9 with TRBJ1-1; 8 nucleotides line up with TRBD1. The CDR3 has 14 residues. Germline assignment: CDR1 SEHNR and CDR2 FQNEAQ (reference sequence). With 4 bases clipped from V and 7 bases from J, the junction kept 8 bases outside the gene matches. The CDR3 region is CASSSRQGYIEAFF. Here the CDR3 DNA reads TGTGCCAGCAGCTCTCGACAGGGGTACATTGAAGCTTTCTTT.

The CDR3 loop is CASSQDGTVYGYTF. CDR3 coding DNA: TGTGCCAGCAGCCAAGATGGAACAGTCTATGGCTACACCTTC. The chain employs TRBV3-1 (or the pseudogene TRBV3-2) and TRBJ1-2; no reliable D call. Germline CDR1 and CDR2: LGHDT and YNNKEL (reference sequence). V lost 0 bases to trimming and J lost 4 bases, with 9 bases between them. The CDR3 has 14 residues.

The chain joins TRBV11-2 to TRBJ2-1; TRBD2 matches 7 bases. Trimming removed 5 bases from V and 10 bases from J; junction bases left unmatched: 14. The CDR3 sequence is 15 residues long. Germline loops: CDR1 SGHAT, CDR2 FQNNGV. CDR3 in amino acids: CASSLPGLPLGEQFF. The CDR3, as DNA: TGTGCCAGCAGCCTGCCGGGACTACCTCTGGGAGAGCAGTTCTTC.

CDR3 protein: CATSREWDRIYGYTF. The CDR3 region has the DNA TGTGCCACCAGCAGAGAATGGGACAGGATCTATGGCTACACCTTC. The V call is TRBV15, the J call TRBJ1-2; 8 bases align to TRBD1. The V gene's germline CDR1 is LNHNV and CDR2 YYDKDF (reference sequence). The CDR3 loop spans 15 amino acids. The trim removed 0 bases at V and 4 bases at J, leaving 4 bases unmatched.